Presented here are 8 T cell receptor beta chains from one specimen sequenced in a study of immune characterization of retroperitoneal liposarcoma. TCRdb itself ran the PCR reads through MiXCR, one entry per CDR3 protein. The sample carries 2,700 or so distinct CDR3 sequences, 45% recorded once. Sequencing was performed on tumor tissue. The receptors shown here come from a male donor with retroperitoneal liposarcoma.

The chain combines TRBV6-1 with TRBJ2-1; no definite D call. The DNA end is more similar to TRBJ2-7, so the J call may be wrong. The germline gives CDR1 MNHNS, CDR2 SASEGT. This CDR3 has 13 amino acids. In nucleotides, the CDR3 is TGTGCCAGCAGTGAAGCCCAGCCCGGCGAGCAGTACTTC. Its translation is CASSEAQPGEQYF.

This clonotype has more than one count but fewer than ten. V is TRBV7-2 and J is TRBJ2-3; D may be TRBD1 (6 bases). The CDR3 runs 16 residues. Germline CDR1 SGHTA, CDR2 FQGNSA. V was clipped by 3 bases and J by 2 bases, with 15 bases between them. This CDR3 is CASSFGQNRITDTQYF. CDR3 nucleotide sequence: TGTGCCAGCAGCTTTGGACAGAATAGAATCACAGATACGCAGTATTTT. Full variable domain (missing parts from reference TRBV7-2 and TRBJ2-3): GAGVSQSPSNKVTEKGKDVELRCDPISGHTALYWYRQSLGQGLEFLIYFQGNSAPDKSGLPSDRFSAERTGGSVSTLTIQRTQQEDSAVYLCASSFGQNRITDTQYFGPGTRLTVL.

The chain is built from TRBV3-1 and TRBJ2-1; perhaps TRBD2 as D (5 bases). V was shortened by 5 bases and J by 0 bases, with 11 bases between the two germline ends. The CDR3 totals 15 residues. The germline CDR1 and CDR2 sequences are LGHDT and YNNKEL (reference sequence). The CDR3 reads CASSERASSYNEQFF. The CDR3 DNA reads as TGTGCCAGCAGCGAGAGGGCCAGCTCCTACAATGAGCAGTTCTTC.

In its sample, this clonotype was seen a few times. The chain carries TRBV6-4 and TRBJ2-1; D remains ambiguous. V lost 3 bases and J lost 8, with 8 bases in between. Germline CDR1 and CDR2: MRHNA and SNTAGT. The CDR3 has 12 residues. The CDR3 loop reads CASSDDGDEQFF. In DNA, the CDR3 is TGTGCCAGCAGTGATGATGGGGATGAGCAGTTCTTC.

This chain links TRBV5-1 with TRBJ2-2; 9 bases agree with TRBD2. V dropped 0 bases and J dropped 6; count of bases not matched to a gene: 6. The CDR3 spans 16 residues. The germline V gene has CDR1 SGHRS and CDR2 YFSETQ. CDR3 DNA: TGCGCCAGCAGCTTGGGTGCTAGCGGGATCTCCGGGGAGCTGTTTTTT. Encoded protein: CASSLGASGISGELFF.

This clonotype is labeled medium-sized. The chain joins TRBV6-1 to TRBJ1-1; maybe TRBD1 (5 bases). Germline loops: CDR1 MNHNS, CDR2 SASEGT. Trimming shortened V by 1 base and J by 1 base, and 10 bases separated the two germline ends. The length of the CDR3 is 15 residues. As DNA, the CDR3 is TGTGCCAGCAGTGAAGAGGGACTGGCGAACACTGAAGCTTTCTTT. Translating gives CASSEEGLANTEAFF.

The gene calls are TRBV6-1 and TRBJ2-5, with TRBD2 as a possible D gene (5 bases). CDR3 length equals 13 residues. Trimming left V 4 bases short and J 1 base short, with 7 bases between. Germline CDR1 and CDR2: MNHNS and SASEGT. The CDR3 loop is CASSGGPQETQYF. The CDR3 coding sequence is TGTGCCAGCAGTGGCGGGCCCCAAGAGACCCAGTACTTC.

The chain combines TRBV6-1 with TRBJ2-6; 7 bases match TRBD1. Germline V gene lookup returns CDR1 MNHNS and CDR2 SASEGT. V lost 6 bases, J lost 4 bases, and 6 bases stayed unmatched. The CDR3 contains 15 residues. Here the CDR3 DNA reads TGTGCCAGCAGGTACAGGGGCGCCGGGGCCAACGTCCTGACTTTC. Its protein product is CASRYRGAGANVLTF.